The clone carrying this TCR beta chain has a count of ten or more. Its antigen remains unknown. TCRdb reprocessed the 5' RACE reads with MiXCR, giving one entry per CDR3 protein. The sample yields 65,000 to 85,000 distinct CDR3 sequences, approximately 3.4% seen once. The germline V and J ends were trimmed by 4 bases and 6 bases, with 14 bases remaining between them. CDR3 length equals 14 residues. Germline CDR1 and CDR2: SGHDT and YYEEEE. The data are from a study of neurological immune-mediated disorders. Study-wide results and limits: When grouped phylogenetically, the repertoires of 18 of the 34 multiple sclerosis patients fell together in one related-CDR3 cluster, which is a possible signature.

This clonotype was sampled from a woman aged 50 to 60 with multiple sclerosis. V usage is TRBV5-6 and J usage is TRBJ1-5, with a tentative D call TRBD1 (6 bases). Sequenced input: PBMCs. The CDR3 loop reads CASSQFRQAQPQHF. CDR3 nucleotides: TGTGCCAGCAGCCAATTTCGACAGGCTCAGCCCCAGCATTTT.